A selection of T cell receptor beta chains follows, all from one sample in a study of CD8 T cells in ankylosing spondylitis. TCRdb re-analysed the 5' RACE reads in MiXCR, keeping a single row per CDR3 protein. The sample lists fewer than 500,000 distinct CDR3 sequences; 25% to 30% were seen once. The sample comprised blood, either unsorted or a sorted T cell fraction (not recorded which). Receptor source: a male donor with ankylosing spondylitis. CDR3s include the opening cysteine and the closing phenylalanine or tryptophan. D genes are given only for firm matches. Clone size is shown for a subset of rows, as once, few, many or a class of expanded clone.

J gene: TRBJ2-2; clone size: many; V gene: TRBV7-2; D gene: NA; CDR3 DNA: TGTGCCAGCAGCTTATGGGGGACCGGGGAGCTGTTTTTT; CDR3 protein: CASSLWGTGELFF
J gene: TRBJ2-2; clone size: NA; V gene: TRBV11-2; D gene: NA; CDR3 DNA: TGTGCCAGCAGCCACTTGAAGCCGACAGGCACCGGGGAGCTGTTTTTT; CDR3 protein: CASSHLKPTGTGELFF
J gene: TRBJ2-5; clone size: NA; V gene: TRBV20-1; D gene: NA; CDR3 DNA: TGCAGTGCTGTCCGGGGGCAGACCCAGTACTTC; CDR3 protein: CSAVRGQTQYF
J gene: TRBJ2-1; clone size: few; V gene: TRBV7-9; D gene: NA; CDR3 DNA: TGTGCCAGCAGCTTCCAATCAGGTCGGTTCTTC; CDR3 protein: CASSFQSGRFF
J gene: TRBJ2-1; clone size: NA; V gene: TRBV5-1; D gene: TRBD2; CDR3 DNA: TGCGCCAGCAGCTGGAGTAATACCGCGGGAGTCGGGAATGAGCAGTTCTTC; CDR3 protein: CASSWSNTAGVGNEQFF
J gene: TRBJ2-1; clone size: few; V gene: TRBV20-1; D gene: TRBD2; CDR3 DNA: TGCAGTGCTAGAGATTCCTCCGGACTAGCGGGAGCGGGTGAGCAGTTCTTC; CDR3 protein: CSARDSSGLAGAGEQFF
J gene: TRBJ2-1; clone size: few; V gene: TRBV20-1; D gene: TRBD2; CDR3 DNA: TGCAGTGCTTACTGGACTAGCGGGAGAAGTAATGAGCAGTTCTTC; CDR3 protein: CSAYWTSGRSNEQFF
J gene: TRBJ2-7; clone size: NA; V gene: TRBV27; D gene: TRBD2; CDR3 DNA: TGTGCCAGCAGGGGGAGGACTAGCGGGAGCCACGAGCAGTACTTC; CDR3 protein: CASRGRTSGSHEQYF
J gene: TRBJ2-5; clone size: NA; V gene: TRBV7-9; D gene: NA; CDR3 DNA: TGTGCCAGCAGCCCAAAATCCGGGGGAGAGACCCAGTACTTC; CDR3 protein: CASSPKSGGETQYF
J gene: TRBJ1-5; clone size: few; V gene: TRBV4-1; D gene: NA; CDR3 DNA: TGCGCCAGCAGCCAAGACCCCCTTCGGGCAGGCAGAATCAATCAGCCCCAGCATTTT; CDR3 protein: CASSQDPLRAGRINQPQHF
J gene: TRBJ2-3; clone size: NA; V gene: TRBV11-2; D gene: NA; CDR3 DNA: TGTGCCAGCAGCTTTGTTGCAGATACGCAGTATTTT; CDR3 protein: CASSFVADTQYF
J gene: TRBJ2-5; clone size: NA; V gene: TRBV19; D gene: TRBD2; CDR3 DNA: TGTGCCAGTAGCTCCAGGGTACTAGCGGGAGGGCGGAGAGAGACCCAGTACTTC; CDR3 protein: CASSSRVLAGGRRETQYF
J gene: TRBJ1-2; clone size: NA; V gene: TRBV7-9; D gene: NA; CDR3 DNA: TGTGCCAGCAGCTTAGACATAATTGGGGGAAGATCTGGCTACACCTTC; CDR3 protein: CASSLDIIGGRSGYTF
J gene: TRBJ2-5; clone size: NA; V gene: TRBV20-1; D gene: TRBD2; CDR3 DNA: TGCAGTGCTAGAGATTTAAGGACTAGCGGAGAGACCCAGTACTTC; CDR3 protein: CSARDLRTSGETQYF
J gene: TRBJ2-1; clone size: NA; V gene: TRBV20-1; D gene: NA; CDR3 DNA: TGCAGGGGGGCGAACAGGGAAACCCAAAATGAGCAGTTCTTC; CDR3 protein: CRGANRETQNEQFF
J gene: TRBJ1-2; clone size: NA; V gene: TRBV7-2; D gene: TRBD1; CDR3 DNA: TGTGCCAGCAGCCCCCGACAGGGGCTAAACTATGGCTACACCTTC; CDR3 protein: CASSPRQGLNYGYTF
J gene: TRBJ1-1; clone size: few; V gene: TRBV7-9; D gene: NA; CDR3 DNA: TGTGCCAGCAGCTCCGGACAGTTCGAGGCAGCTTTCTTT; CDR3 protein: CASSSGQFEAAFF
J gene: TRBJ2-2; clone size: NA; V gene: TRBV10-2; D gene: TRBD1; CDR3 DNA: TGCGCCAGCAGCGACAGGGCCGGCTCCGGGGAGCTGTTTTTT; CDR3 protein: CASSDRAGSGELFF
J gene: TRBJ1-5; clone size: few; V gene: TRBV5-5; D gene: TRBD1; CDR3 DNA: TGTGCCAGCAGCTTGGGCGGGACAGGGGAGCAGCCCCAGCATTTT; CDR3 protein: CASSLGGTGEQPQHF
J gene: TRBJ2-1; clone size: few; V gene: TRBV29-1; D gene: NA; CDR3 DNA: TGCAGCGTTGTACAGGGAGGCCACAATGAGCAGTTCTTC; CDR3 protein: CSVVQGGHNEQFF
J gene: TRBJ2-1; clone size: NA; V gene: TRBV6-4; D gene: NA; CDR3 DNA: TGTGCCAGCAGTGTAAAGGGTGGCAATGAGCAGTTCTTC; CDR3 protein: CASSVKGGNEQFF
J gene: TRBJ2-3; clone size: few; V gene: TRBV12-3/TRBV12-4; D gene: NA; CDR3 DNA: TGTGCCAGCAGTCCGTCCTTTAGCGGTAGCACAGATACGCAGTATTTT; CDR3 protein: CASSPSFSGSTDTQYF
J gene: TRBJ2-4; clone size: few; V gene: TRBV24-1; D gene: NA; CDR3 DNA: TGTGCCACCAGTGGAAGGGAAGGTGGCGTTCAGTACTTC; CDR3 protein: CATSGREGGVQYF
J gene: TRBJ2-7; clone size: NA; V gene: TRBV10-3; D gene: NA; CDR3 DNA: TGTGCCACTCGGGGCTCCTACGAGCAGTACTTC; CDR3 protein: CATRGSYEQYF
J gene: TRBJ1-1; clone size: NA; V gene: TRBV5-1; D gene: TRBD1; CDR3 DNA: TGCGCCAGCAGCTTTTTTGGCGGACAGGGGGACACTGAAGCTTTCTTT; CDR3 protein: CASSFFGGQGDTEAFF
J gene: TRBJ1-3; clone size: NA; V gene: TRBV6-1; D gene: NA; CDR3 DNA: TGTGCCAGCAGCCTCTCTTGGAGCTCTGGAAACACCATATATTTT; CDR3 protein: CASSLSWSSGNTIYF
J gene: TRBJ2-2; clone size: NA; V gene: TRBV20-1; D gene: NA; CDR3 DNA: TGCAGTGCGCGAGGTTCGGGTGGGACCGGGGAGCTGTTTTTT; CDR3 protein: CSARGSGGTGELFF
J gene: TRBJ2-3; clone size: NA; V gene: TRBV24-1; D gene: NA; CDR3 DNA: TGTGCCACCAGTTGGGCCGCGGATACGCAGTATTTT; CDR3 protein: CATSWAADTQYF
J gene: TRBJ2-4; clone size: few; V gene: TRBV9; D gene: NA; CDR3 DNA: TGTGCCAGCAGCGTAGGCCTCGAGACAAACGGATACATTCAGTACTTC; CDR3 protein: CASSVGLETNGYIQYF
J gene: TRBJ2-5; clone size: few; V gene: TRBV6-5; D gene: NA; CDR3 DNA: TGTGCCAGCAGTTGGGGACGTAACCAAGAGACCCAGTACTTC; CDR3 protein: CASSWGRNQETQYF
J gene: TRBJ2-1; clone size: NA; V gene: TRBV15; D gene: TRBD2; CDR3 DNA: TGTGCCACCGCCTACGCGGGAGATGAGCAGTTCTTC; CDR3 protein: CATAYAGDEQFF
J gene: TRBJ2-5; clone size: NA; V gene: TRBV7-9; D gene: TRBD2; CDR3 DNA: TGTGCCAGCAGCCCCCCACTAGCGGGAGAAGAGACCCAGTACTTC; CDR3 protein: CASSPPLAGEETQYF
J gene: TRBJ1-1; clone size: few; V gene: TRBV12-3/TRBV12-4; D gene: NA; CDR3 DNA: TGTGCCAGCAATCCGGGACGGTCGAACACTGAAGCTTTCTTT; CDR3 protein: CASNPGRSNTEAFF
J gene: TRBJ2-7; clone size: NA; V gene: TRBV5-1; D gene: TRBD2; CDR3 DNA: TGCGCCAGCAGCTTGGGAAGCGGGGGTTCCTACGAGCAGTACTTC; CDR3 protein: CASSLGSGGSYEQYF
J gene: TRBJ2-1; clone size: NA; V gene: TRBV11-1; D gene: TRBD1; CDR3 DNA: TGTGCCAGCGGCCAGGGACAGGGACGATACAATGAGCAGTTCTTC; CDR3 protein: CASGQGQGRYNEQFF
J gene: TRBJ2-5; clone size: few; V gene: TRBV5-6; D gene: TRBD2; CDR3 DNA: TGTGCCAGCAGCCCACGACTAGCGGGGGCCCTGGGCTTC; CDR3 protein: CASSPRLAGALGF
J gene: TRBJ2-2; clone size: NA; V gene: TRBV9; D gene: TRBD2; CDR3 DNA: TGTGCCAGCAGCGTAGGACGGGAAGCGGGAGTAGCCACCGGGGAGCTGTTTTTT; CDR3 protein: CASSVGREAGVATGELFF
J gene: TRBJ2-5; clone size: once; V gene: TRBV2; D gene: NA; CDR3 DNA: TGTGCCAGCAAGGGGCGTCTTTCATTTGAGACCCAGTACTTC; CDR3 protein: CASKGRLSFETQYF
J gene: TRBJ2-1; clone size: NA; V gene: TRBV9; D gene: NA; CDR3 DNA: TGTGCCAGCAGCCCCGCCGGCCCGCCAGGGCAGTTCTTC; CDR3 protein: CASSPAGPPGQFF
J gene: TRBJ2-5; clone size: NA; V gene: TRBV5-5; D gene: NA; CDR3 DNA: TGTGCCAGCAGCTTGTTGAGGAGACTAGAGACCCAGTACTTC; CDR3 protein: CASSLLRRLETQYF